A single sample is the source of the 23 T cell receptor beta chains below, sequenced in a study of cytomegalovirus exposure and HLA in healthy donors. Primers: 60 Vbeta forward and 13 Jbeta reverse. TCRdb keeps only in-frame clones here, not all; method: immunoSEQ multiplex PCR. The sample includes 80,000 or so clones, 75% to 80% of them seen just once. Specimen: PBMCs. The receptors originated from a man aged 40-50 years in good health and CMV-seronegative.

The CDR3 DNA is TGTGCCAGCAGTCTCCGCAGGGCTAGCGGGAGCCCGTACGAGCAGTACTTC. Protein sequence: CASSLRRASGSPYEQYF. The chain uses TRBV28 and TRBJ2-7; 10 bases map to TRBD2. V was clipped by 5 bases and J by 4 bases; unmatched bases: 14. CDR1 and CDR2 (germline): MDHEN, SYDVKM. The length of the CDR3 is 17 residues.

The chain recombines TRBV5-1 with TRBJ2-1, with 16 nucleotides matching TRBD2. The CDR3 loop spans 18 amino acids. CDR1 and CDR2 from the germline V gene are SGHRS and YFSETQ. Trimming at V came to 1 base and at J to 8 bases, leaving 9 bases not matched to a gene. CDR3 DNA sequence: TGCGCCAGCAGCTTGCTCCCGGGACTAGCGGGAGGGCCCCATGAGCAGTTCTTC. Protein product: CASSLLPGLAGGPHEQFF.

This chain links TRBV5-1 with TRBJ2-3; a possible D gene is TRBD2 (5 bases). The length of the CDR3 is 15 residues. Trimming shortened V by 4 bases and J by 1 base, and 13 bases separated the two germline ends. Germline V lookup: CDR1 SGHRS, CDR2 YFSETQ. CDR3 residues: CASSLTWGGTDTQYF. The DNA for the CDR3 is TGCGCCAGCAGCCTCACCTGGGGAGGCACAGATACGCAGTATTTT.

The chain has TRBV5-1 and TRBJ1-1; perhaps TRBD1 as D (5 bases). The CDR3 consists of 13 residues. CDR1 SGHRS and CDR2 YFSETQ come from the germline V gene. The ends were cut back, 0 bases at V and 5 bases at J, with 8 bases in the middle. The CDR3 protein is CASSLEGATEAFF. The DNA for the CDR3 is TGCGCCAGCAGCTTGGAAGGGGCGACTGAAGCTTTCTTT.

The gene calls are TRBV30 and TRBJ2-1, with 7 bases lining up with TRBD2. J gave up 0 bases and V 4 bases, and 27 bases lay outside the gene matches. This CDR3 region has 22 residues. CDR1 and CDR2 (germline): GTSNPN, SVGIG (reference sequence). The CDR3 sequence: CAWILSPNRTRRVVCSYNEQFF. The DNA for the CDR3 is TGTGCCTGGATCCTTTCTCCAAACCGGACTAGACGAGTTGTTTGCTCCTACAATGAGCAGTTCTTC.

The gene calls are TRBV6-5 and TRBJ1-6; 7 bases align to TRBD1. Germline values: CDR1 MNHEY, CDR2 SVGAGI. The trim removed 8 bases at V and 6 bases at J, leaving 7 bases unmatched. The CDR3 consists of 14 residues. The CDR3 bases are TGTGCCAGCCATAGGACAGGCTTTAATTCACCCCTCCACTTT. Protein: CASHRTGFNSPLHF.

This clone was counted once. J is TRBJ2-2 and V is TRBV5-1, with TRBD1 matching over 8 bases. V shed 4 bases and J 5 bases; nucleotides not matched to a gene: 13. This CDR3 region has 17 residues. Germline assignment: CDR1 SGHRS and CDR2 YFSETQ. CDR3 sequence reads: CASSGHTGGWKTGELFF. CDR3 bases: TGCGCCAGCAGCGGGCATACAGGGGGATGGAAGACCGGGGAGCTGTTTTTT.

The gene calls are TRBV5-6 and TRBJ2-7; no reliable D call. V lost 2 bases and J 4 bases, leaving 7 bases between the germline ends. The CDR3 is made up of 12 amino acids. Per the germline V gene, CDR1 is SGHDT and CDR2 is YYEEEE. CDR3 sequence: CASSLLEYEQYF. CDR3 DNA sequence: TGTGCCAGCAGCTTATTAGAGTACGAGCAGTACTTC.

The J gene is TRBJ2-3, the V gene TRBV6-1; possible D gene TRBD1, 5 bases. The CDR3 contains 13 residues. The germline V gene encodes CDR1 MNHNS and CDR2 SASEGT. With 7 bases removed from V and 2 bases from J, the gap between germline ends came to 10 bases. The CDR3 bases are TGTGCCAGCAATTCAGGGAACACAGATACGCAGTATTTT. Residues: CASNSGNTDTQYF.

The J gene is TRBJ1-1, the V gene TRBV19, with 8 bases fitting TRBD1. The germline V gene encodes CDR1 LNHDA and CDR2 SQIVND (reference sequence). The CDR3 is made up of 12 amino acids. V gave up 3 bases and J gave up 11 bases; unmatched junction bases: 5. CDR3 nucleotide sequence: TGTGCCAGTAGTATGGACAGGGAAAGTGCTTTCTTT. Translated, it gives CASSMDRESAFF.

The V call is TRBV5-6, the J call TRBJ2-7; 7 bases agree with TRBD2. Germline V gene data show CDR1 as SGHDT and CDR2 as YYEEEE. There are 16 residues in the CDR3. J lost 3 bases, V lost 0 bases, and 9 bases had no gene match. The CDR3, as DNA: TGTGCCAGCAGCTTGGCCGTGGCGGGAGTGGGCTACGAGCAGTACTTC. This codes for CASSLAVAGVGYEQYF.

The chain links TRBV28 to TRBJ1-4; D call uncertain. Trimming took off 9 bases at V and 1 base at J, with 12 bases between the two ends. Germline V CDR1 and CDR2: MDHEN, SYDVKM. The length of the CDR3 is 14 residues. The CDR3 DNA follows: TGTGCCAGTAAAAACGGCGGAACTAATGAAAAACTGTTTTTT. Translated, it gives CASKNGGTNEKLFF. Drawing the rest from reference TRBV28 and TRBJ1-4, the complete variable domain is DVKVTQSSRYLVKRTGEKVFLECVQDMDHENMFWYRQDPGLGLRLIYFSYDVKMKEKGDIPEGYSVSREKKERFSLILESASTNQTSMYLCASKNGGTNEKLFFGSGTQLSVL.

This clone was picked up one time. The chain combines TRBV29-1 with TRBJ2-1; D is perhaps TRBD1 (6 bases). V was clipped by 6 bases and J by 7 bases, with 13 bases between them. This CDR3 has 12 residues. CDR1 and CDR2 (germline): SQVTM, ANQGSEA. CDR3 coding DNA: TGCAGCGTAGTGAACAGGGTAAATGAGCAGTTCTTC. Translated: CSVVNRVNEQFF.

This chain links TRBV5-1 with TRBJ2-7, with TRBD1 matching 7 bases. V trimming: 1 base; J trimming: 0 bases; junction bases outside the gene matches: 10. The length of the CDR3 is 17 residues. CDR1 SGHRS and CDR2 YFSETQ come from the germline V gene. The DNA of the CDR3 is TGCGCCAGCAGCTTGAAGGGGGCAAAGCGCCCCTCCTACGAGCAGTACTTC. Its translation: CASSLKGAKRPSYEQYF.

The genes are TRBV6-5 and TRBJ1-1; D might be TRBD1 (5 bases). The CDR3 covers 14 residues. Germline CDR1 and CDR2: MNHEY and SVGAGI. V was clipped by 0 bases and J by 5 bases, with 10 bases between them. CDR3 DNA: TGTGCCAGCAGTTACTCCTCGGGGGGAACTGAAGCTTTCTTT. Translating it yields CASSYSSGGTEAFF.

The chain joins TRBV5-1 to TRBJ2-3; D call uncertain. The CDR3 covers 13 residues. Germline V lookup: CDR1 SGHRS, CDR2 YFSETQ. Trimming shortened V by 4 bases and J by 2 bases, and 8 bases separated the two germline ends. The CDR3 loop reads CASSLVITDTQYF. The CDR3 nucleotides read TGCGCCAGCAGCCTGGTAATCACAGATACGCAGTATTTT.

The chain carries TRBV9 and TRBJ2-5, with TRBD1 identical over 8 bases. Germline loops: CDR1 SGDLS, CDR2 YYNGEE. The CDR3 has 15 amino acids. With 0 bases clipped from V and 5 bases from J, the junction kept 6 bases outside the gene matches. The CDR3 nucleotides read TGTGCCAGCAGCGTAGCGGACAGGGCGGGGGAGACCCAGTACTTC. Its protein is CASSVADRAGETQYF. Full variable domain (rest looked up from reference TRBV9 and TRBJ2-5): DSGVTQTPKHLITATGQRVTLRCSPRSGDLSVYWYQQSLDQGLQFLIQYYNGEERAKGNILERFSAQQFPDLHSELNLSSLELGDSALYFCASSVADRAGETQYFGPGTRLLVL.

In the case of this clone: One end of the junction fails to match germline, which may point to a read error. The chain employs TRBV6-5 and TRBJ1-1; a weak D match, TRBD1 (5 bases). CDR1 and CDR2 (germline): MNHEY, SVGAGI. This CDR3 spans 13 amino acids. CDR3 in DNA: TGTGCCGGCAGTCTCGACAGTGACGCTGAAGCTTTCTTT. The encoded protein is CAGSLDSDAEAFF.

This clone has just one count. This chain uses TRBV9 with TRBJ2-3, with D possibly matching TRBD2 (6 bases). Germline V gene sequence: CDR1 SGDLS, CDR2 YYNGEE. V was shortened by 0 bases and J by 11 bases, with 10 bases between the two germline ends. This CDR3 is built from 12 residues. The CDR3 is CASSVDREVQYF. CDR3 bases: TGTGCCAGCAGCGTAGATAGGGAGGTGCAGTATTTT.

The chain carries TRBV7-2 and TRBJ2-3; D is unclear. The V end was cut by 5 bases, the J end by 1 base, with 10 bases between. Per germline, CDR1 SGHTA and CDR2 FQGNSA. This CDR3 has 14 amino acids. CDR3 protein: CASSPERRTDTQYF. The CDR3 DNA reads as TGTGCCAGCAGCCCGGAGCGCCGCACAGATACGCAGTATTTT. Using reference TRBV7-2 and TRBJ2-3 for the parts outside the CDR3, the full variable domain is GAGVSQSPSNKVTEKGKDVELRCDPISGHTALYWYRQSLGQGLEFLIYFQGNSAPDKSGLPSDRFSAERTGGSVSTLTIQRTQQEDSAVYLCASSPERRTDTQYFGPGTRLTVL.

This chain uses TRBV28 with TRBJ2-4; the D is unclear. V lost 7 bases, J lost 0 bases, and 16 bases lay in between. The CDR3 contains 16 residues. Germline CDR1 reads MDHEN; CDR2 reads SYDVKM. DNA for the CDR3: TGTGCCAGCAACAAAGAGTTGAGGCTAGCCAAAAACATTCAGTACTTC. It specifies CASNKELRLAKNIQYF. Using reference TRBV28 and TRBJ2-4 for the parts outside the CDR3, the full variable domain is DVKVTQSSRYLVKRTGEKVFLECVQDMDHENMFWYRQDPGLGLRLIYFSYDVKMKEKGDIPEGYSVSREKKERFSLILESASTNQTSMYLCASNKELRLAKNIQYFGAGTRLSVL.

This clone appeared once. The sample has other DNA sequences that encode this CDR3 too. V gene TRBV4-2 combines with J gene TRBJ2-5; TRBD2 agrees at 16 bases. The trim removed 0 bases at V and 5 bases at J, leaving 6 bases unmatched. This CDR3 has 18 residues. Per germline, CDR1 LGHNA and CDR2 YNFKEQ. CDR3: CASSQEGTSGRAWETQYF. The CDR3 DNA reads as TGTGCCAGCAGCCAAGAGGGGACTAGCGGGAGGGCCTGGGAGACCCAGTACTTC.

The genes are TRBV27 and TRBJ1-1; tentatively, D is TRBD1 (6 bases). Germline CDR1 MNHEY, CDR2 SMNVEV (reference sequence). This CDR3 has 15 residues. V was cut by 0 bases and J by 6 bases, with 14 bases left in between. Here the CDR3 reads CASSLSPGHLPEAFF. In DNA, the CDR3 is TGTGCCAGCAGTTTATCTCCGGGACACTTACCTGAAGCTTTCTTT.